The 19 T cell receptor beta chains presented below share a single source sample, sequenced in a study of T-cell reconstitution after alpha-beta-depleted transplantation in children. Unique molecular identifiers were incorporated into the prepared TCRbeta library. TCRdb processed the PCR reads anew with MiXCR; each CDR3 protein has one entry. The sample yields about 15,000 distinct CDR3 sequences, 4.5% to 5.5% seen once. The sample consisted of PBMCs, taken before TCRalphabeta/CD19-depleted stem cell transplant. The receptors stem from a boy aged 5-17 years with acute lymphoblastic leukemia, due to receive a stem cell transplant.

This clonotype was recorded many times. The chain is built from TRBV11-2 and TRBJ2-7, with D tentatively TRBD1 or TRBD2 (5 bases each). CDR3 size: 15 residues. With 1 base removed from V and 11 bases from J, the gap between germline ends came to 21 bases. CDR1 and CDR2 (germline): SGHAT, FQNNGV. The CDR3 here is CASSLGGELLGPKYF. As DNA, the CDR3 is TGTGCCAGCAGCTTAGGGGGAGAATTGTTGGGACCGAAGTACTTC. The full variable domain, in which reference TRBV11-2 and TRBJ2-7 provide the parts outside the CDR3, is EAGVAQSPRYKIIEKRQSVAFWCNPISGHATLYWYQQILGQGPKLLIQFQNNGVVDDSQLPKDRFSAERLKGVDSTLKIQPAKLEDSAVYLCASSLGGELLGPKYFGPGTRLTVT.

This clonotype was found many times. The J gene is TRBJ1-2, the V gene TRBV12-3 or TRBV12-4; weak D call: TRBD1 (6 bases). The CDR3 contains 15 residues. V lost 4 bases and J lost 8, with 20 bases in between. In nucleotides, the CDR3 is TGTGCCAGCAGTTCGCAGAAACAGGGTGTTGGAGGCTACACCTTC. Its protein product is CASSSQKQGVGGYTF.

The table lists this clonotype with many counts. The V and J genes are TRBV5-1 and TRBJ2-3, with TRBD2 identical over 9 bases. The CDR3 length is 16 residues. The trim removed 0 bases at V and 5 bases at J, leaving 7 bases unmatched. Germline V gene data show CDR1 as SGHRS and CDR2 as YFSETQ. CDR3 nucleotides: TGCGCCAGCAGCTTGGTTGCTAGCGGGAATGTAGATACGCAGTATTTT. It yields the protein CASSLVASGNVDTQYF.

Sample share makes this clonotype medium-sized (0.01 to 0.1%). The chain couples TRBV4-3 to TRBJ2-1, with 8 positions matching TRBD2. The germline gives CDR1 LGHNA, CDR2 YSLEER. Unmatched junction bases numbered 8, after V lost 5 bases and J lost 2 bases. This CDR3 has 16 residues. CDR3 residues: CASSGSGTPTYNEQFF. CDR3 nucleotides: TGCGCCAGCAGCGGTAGCGGGACACCGACCTACAATGAGCAGTTCTTC.

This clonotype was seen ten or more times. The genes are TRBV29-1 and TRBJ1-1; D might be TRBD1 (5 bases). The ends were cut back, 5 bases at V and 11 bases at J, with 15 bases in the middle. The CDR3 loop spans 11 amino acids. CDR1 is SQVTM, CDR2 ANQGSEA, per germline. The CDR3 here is CSVLNDRGAFF. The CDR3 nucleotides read TGCAGCGTTTTGAATGACAGAGGGGCTTTCTTT. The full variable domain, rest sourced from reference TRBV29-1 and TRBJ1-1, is SAVISQKPSRDICQRGTSLTIQCQVDSQVTMMFWYRQQPGQSLTLIATANQGSEATYESGFVIDKFPISRPNLTFSTLTVSNMSPEDSSIYLCSVLNDRGAFFGQGTRLTVV.

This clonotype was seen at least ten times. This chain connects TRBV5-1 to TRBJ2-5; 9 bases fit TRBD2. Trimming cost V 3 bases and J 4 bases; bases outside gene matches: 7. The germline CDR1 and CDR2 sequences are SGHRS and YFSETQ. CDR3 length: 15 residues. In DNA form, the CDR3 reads TGCGCCAGCAGCTCCCGCAGCGGGGGGCTAGAGACCCAGTACTTC. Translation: CASSSRSGGLETQYF. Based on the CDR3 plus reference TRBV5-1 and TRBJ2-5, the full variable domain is KAGVTQTPRYLIKTRGQQVTLSCSPISGHRSVSWYQQTPGQGLQFLFEYFSETQRNKGNFPGRFSGRQFSNSRSEMNVSTLELGDSALYLCASSSRSGGLETQYFGPGTRLLVL.

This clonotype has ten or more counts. The DNA of the CDR3 is TGTGCCAGCAGCGCCCGGACAGGGGCTTTCGGGGCAGATACGCAGTATTTT. Amino acids: CASSARTGAFGADTQYF. The chain joins TRBV9 to TRBJ2-3, with 9 bases matching TRBD1. The CDR3 has 17 residues. With V trimmed by 3 bases and J by 4 bases, 12 bases remained unmatched. The germline V gene encodes CDR1 SGDLS and CDR2 YYNGEE.

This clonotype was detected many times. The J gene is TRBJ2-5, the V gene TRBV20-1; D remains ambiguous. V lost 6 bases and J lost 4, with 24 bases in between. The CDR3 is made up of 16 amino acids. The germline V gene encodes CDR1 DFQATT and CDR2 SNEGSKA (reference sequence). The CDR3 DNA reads TGCAGTGCCTATCCTAACCGCGAGAGATCGGTAGAGACCCAGTACTTC. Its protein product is CSAYPNRERSVETQYF.

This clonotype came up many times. CDR3 protein: CASRPPSSGGAGADTQYF. CDR3 in DNA: TGCGCCAGCAGGCCACCGTCTAGCGGGGGGGCAGGAGCAGATACGCAGTATTTT. The chain uses TRBV4-1 and TRBJ2-3; 12 bases match TRBD2. Germline CDR1 MGHRA, CDR2 YSYEKL. Losses at the gene ends were 6 bases for V and 4 bases for J; bases not matched to a gene: 14. The CDR3 contains 18 residues.

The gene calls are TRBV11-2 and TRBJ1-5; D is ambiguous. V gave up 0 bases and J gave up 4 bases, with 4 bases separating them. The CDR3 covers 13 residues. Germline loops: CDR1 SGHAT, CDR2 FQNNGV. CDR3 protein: CASSLERNQPQHF. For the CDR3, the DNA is TGTGCCAGCAGCTTAGAAAGGAATCAGCCCCAGCATTTT.

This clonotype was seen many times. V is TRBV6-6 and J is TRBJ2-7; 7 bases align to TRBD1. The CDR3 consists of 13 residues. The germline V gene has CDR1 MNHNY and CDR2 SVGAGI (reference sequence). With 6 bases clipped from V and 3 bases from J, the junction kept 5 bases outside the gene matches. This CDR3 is CASRRTGFYEQYF. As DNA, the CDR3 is TGTGCCAGCAGGAGGACAGGTTTCTACGAGCAGTACTTC.

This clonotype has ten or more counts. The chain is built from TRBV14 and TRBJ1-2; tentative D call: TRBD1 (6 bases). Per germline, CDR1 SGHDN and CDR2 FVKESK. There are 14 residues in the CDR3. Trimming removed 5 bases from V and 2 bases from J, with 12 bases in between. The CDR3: CASSRGAKNYGYTF. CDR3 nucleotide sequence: TGTGCCAGCAGCAGGGGGGCAAAGAACTATGGCTACACCTTC.

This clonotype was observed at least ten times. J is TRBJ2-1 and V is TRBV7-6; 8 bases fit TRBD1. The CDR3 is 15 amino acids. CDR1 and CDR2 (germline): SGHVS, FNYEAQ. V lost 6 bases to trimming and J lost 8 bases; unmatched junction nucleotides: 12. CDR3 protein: CASSSRDRRGDEQFF. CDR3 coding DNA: TGTGCCAGCAGTTCACGGGACAGGAGGGGCGATGAGCAGTTCTTC. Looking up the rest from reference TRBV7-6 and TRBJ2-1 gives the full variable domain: GAGVSQSPRYKVTKRGQDVALRCDPISGHVSLYWYRQALGQGPEFLTYFNYEAQQDKSGLPNDRFSAERPEGSISTLTIQRTEQRDSAMYRCASSSRDRRGDEQFFGPGTRLTVL.

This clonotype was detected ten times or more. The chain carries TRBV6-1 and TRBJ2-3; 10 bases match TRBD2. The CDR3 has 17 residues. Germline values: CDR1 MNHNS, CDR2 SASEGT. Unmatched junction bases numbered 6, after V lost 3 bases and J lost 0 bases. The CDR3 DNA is TGTGCCAGCAGTGAGTACTTTAGCGGGGGGAGCACAGATACGCAGTATTTT. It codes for CASSEYFSGGSTDTQYF.

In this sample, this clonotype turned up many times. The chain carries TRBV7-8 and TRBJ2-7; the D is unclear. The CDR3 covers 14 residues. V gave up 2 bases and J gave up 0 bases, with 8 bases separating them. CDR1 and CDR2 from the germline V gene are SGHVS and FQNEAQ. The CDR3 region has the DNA TGTGCCAGCAGCTTATCGGCTTACTCCTACGAGCAGTACTTC. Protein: CASSLSAYSYEQYF. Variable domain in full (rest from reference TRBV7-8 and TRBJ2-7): GAGVSQSPRYKVAKRGQDVALRCDPISGHVSLFWYQQALGQGPEFLTYFQNEAQLDKSGLPSDRFFAERPEGSVSTLKIQRTQQEDSAVYLCASSLSAYSYEQYFGPGTRLTVT.

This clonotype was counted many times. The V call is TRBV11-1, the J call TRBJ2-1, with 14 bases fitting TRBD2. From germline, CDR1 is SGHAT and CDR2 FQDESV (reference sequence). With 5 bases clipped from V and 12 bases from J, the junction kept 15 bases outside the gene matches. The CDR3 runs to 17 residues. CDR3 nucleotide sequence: TGTGCCAGCAGCCCCCTCAGACTAGCGGGAGGGATCAACGGGCAGTTCTTC. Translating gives CASSPLRLAGGINGQFF.

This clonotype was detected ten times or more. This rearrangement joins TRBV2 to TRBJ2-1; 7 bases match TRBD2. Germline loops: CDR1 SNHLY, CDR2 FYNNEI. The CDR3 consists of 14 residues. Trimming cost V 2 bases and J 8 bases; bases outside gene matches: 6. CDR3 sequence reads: CASSESYLADEQFF. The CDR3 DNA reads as TGTGCCAGCAGTGAAAGTTATCTAGCGGATGAGCAGTTCTTC. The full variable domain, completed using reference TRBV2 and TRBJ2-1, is EPEVTQTPSHQVTQMGQEVILRCVPISNHLYFYWYRQILGQKVEFLVSFYNNEISEKSEIFDDQFSVERPDGSNFTLKIRSTKLEDSAMYFCASSESYLADEQFFGPGTRLTVL.

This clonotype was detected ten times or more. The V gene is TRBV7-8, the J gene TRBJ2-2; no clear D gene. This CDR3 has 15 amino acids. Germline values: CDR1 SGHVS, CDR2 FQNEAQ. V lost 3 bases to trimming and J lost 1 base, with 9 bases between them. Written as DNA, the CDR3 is TGTGCCAGCAGCTTGGCCAGAAGGAACACCGGGGAGCTGTTTTTT. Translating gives CASSLARRNTGELFF.

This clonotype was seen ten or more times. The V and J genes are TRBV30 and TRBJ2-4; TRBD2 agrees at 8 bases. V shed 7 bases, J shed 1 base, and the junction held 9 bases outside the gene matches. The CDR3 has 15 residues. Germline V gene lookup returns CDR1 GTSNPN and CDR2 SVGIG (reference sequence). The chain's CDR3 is CASGGGAGAKNIQYF. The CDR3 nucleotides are TGTGCCTCCGGGGGGGGGGCTGGGGCCAAAAACATTCAGTACTTC.